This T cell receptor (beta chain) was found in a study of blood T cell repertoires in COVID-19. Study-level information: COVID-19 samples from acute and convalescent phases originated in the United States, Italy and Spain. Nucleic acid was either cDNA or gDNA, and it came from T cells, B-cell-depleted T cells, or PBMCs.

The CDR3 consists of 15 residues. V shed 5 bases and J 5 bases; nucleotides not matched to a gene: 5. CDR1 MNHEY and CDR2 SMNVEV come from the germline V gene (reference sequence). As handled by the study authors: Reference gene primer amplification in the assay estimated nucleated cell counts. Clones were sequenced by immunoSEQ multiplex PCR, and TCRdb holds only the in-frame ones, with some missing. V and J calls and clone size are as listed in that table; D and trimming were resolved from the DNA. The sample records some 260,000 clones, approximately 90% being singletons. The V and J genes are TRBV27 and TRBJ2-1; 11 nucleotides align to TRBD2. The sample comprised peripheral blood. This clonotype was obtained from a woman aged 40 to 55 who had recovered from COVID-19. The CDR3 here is CASSPGTSGDNEQFF. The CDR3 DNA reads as TGTGCCAGCAGTCCTGGGACTAGCGGTGACAATGAGCAGTTCTTC.